These 10 T cell receptor beta chains were sequenced from one sample in a study of cytomegalovirus exposure and HLA in healthy donors. Both 60 Vbeta primers and 13 Jbeta primers went into the PCR. Sequencing used immunoSEQ multiplex PCR; TCRdb keeps in-frame clones, though not all of them. The sample contains 95,000 to 130,000 clones, 9.5% of which appear only once. Sequences were obtained from PBMCs. All receptors come from a man aged 30-40 years in good health and CMV-seronegative.

This clone has only a few counts. The V and J genes are TRBV4-3 and TRBJ2-3; TRBD1 matches 10 bases. CDR3 size: 15 residues. The germline gives CDR1 LGHNA, CDR2 YSLEER. After removal of 3 bases from V and 5 bases from J, the junction contained 5 bases not matched to a gene. The CDR3 DNA reads as TGCGCCAGCAGCCAGCCGGGACAGGGGATAGATACGCAGTATTTT. Translating gives CASSQPGQGIDTQYF.

This clone has just a few counts. J is TRBJ2-7 and V is TRBV4-2; TRBD1 matches 9 bases. This CDR3 spans 16 amino acids. Losses at the gene ends were 0 bases for V and 7 bases for J; bases not matched to a gene: 10. Per the germline V gene, CDR1 is LGHNA and CDR2 is YNFKEQ. In DNA form, the CDR3 reads TGTGCCAGCAGCCAAGATTTCGGGACAGGGTCTAATGAGCAGTACTTC. Its translation is CASSQDFGTGSNEQYF.

This chain joins TRBV7-2 and TRBJ1-4, with 10 bases aligning to TRBD1. The J segment lost 6 bases and the V segment lost 1 base, leaving 5 bases of the junction unmatched. The CDR3 extends over 16 amino acids. CDR1 and CDR2 from the germline V gene are SGHTA and FQGNSA. This chain's CDR3 is CASSLGFGTGDEKLFF. CDR3 sequence (DNA): TGTGCCAGCAGCTTAGGTTTTGGGACAGGGGATGAAAAACTGTTTTTT.

This clone has just a few counts. The chain uses TRBV7-6 and TRBJ1-4; 7 bases line up with TRBD1. V dropped 2 bases and J dropped 8; count of bases not matched to a gene: 5. This CDR3 contains 14 residues. Germline CDR1 is SGHVS and CDR2 is FNYEAQ. The CDR3 spells CASSLRQGGEKLFF. CDR3 coding DNA: TGTGCCAGCAGCTTACGACAGGGAGGCGAAAAACTGTTTTTT.

In this sample, this clone turned up a few times. The rearrangement uses TRBV28 and TRBJ1-4; possible D gene TRBD1, 5 bases. Germline CDR1 and CDR2: MDHEN and SYDVKM. The CDR3 loop spans 12 amino acids. The V end was cut by 2 bases, the J end by 12 bases, with 10 bases between. The CDR3 protein is CASSLNEGELFF. The CDR3 bases are TGTGCCAGCAGTTTAAATGAAGGGGAACTGTTTTTT.

The chain couples TRBV29-1 to TRBJ1-1, with TRBD1 identical over 11 bases. Germline CDR1 SQVTM, CDR2 ANQGSEA. The CDR3 has 20 residues. The trim removed 4 bases at V and 3 bases at J, leaving 22 bases unmatched. The CDR3 loop is CSVGLLGGDLDRGPHTEAFF. In nucleotides, the CDR3 is TGCAGCGTTGGGCTTCTAGGTGGGGATTTGGACAGGGGGCCCCACACTGAAGCTTTCTTT. Full variable domain (outside the CDR3, taken from reference TRBV29-1 and TRBJ1-1): SAVISQKPSRDICQRGTSLTIQCQVDSQVTMMFWYRQQPGQSLTLIATANQGSEATYESGFVIDKFPISRPNLTFSTLTVSNMSPEDSSIYLCSVGLLGGDLDRGPHTEAFFGQGTRLTVV.

This clone was detected a few times. Its ends do not fully match the called genes, so a read error is possible. This chain connects TRBV7-7 to TRBJ1-4; D not certain. This CDR3 contains 15 residues. The germline CDR1 and CDR2 sequences are SSHAT and FNYEAQ (reference sequence). The CDR3: CASSLAKPLDEKLFF. For the CDR3, the DNA is TGTGCTAGCAGCTTAGCGAAACCTTTAGATGAAAAACTGTTTTTT.

V is TRBV5-1 and J is TRBJ2-7; TRBD1 is a possible D gene (5 bases). This CDR3 has 14 residues. The germline gives CDR1 SGHRS, CDR2 YFSETQ. Trimming removed 4 bases from V and 5 bases from J, with 16 bases in between. CDR3 sequence reads: CASSLRQNPNEQYF. CDR3 in DNA: TGCGCCAGCAGCCTTAGACAGAATCCTAACGAGCAGTACTTC.

This clone was counted only a few times. V is TRBV7-9 and J is TRBJ1-2; 7 nucleotides match TRBD1. Germline V CDR1 and CDR2: SEHNR, FQNEAQ (reference sequence). The CDR3 has 14 amino acids. V gave up 5 bases and J gave up 4 bases; unmatched junction bases: 7. CDR3 in amino acids: CASSQEGALYGYTF. CDR3 DNA: TGTGCCAGCAGCCAGGAGGGGGCCCTCTATGGCTACACCTTC.

This clone is categorized as medium-sized. The chain carries TRBV15 and TRBJ2-1; TRBD2 agrees at 10 bases. The V gene's germline CDR1 is LNHNV and CDR2 YYDKDF (reference sequence). Losses at the gene ends were 0 bases for V and 6 bases for J; bases not matched to a gene: 2. The CDR3 spans 15 residues. CDR3: CATSRDLAGANEQFF. Written as DNA, the CDR3 is TGTGCCACCAGCAGAGATCTAGCGGGAGCCAATGAGCAGTTCTTC. Drawing the rest from reference TRBV15 and TRBJ2-1, the complete variable domain is DAMVIQNPRYQVTQFGKPVTLSCSQTLNHNVMYWYQQKSSQAPKLLFHYYDKDFNNEADTPDNFQSRRPNTSFCFLDIRSPGLGDTAMYLCATSRDLAGANEQFFGPGTRLTVL.